Below are 27 T cell receptor beta chains sequenced from a single sample in a study of tumor-infiltrating lymphocytes in glioblastoma multiforme. TCR beta libraries were built from RNA through three nested multiplex PCR rounds using modified ARM-PCR. TCRdb passed the multiplex PCR reads through MiXCR, listing each CDR3 protein once. This sample has some 13,000 distinct CDR3 sequences; 64% occur once, and the top ten carry approximately 32%. Sequencing was performed on brain tumor tissue. The origin of the receptors is a male donor with glioblastoma.

By share, this clonotype counts as medium-sized (0.01 to 0.1%). The chain has TRBV6-6 and TRBJ2-3; maybe TRBD1 (6 bases). This CDR3 is 15 amino acids long. The V gene lost 5 bases and the J gene lost 0 bases, with 12 bases spanning the gap. The germline CDR1 and CDR2 sequences are MNHNY and SVGAGI (reference sequence). The CDR3 sequence: CASSQGGRSTDTQYF. In nucleotides, the CDR3 is TGTGCCAGCAGTCAAGGGGGACGGAGCACAGATACGCAGTATTTT.

Concerning this clonotype itself: Since the CDR3 does not end with the conserved phenylalanine or tryptophan, this likely comes from a read error. The CDR3 region is CSARDEAVLYEQFV. The CDR3 DNA sequence: TGTAGTGCTAGAGATGAGGCAGTGCTGTATGAGCAGTTCGTC. This rearrangement joins TRBV20-1 to TRBJ2-1; D remains unclear. The length of the CDR3 is 14 residues. CDR1 and CDR2 (germline): DFQATT, SNEGSKA (reference sequence).

V gene TRBV11-3 combines with J gene TRBJ1-2, with D unclear. Trimming took 5 bases from V and 6 from J, leaving 10 bases between them. CDR1 and CDR2 (germline): SGHNT, YENEEA. This CDR3 has 12 residues. DNA for the CDR3: TGTGCCAGCAGCCCCTCGGGCAATGGCTACACCTTC. Its translation is CASSPSGNGYTF.

Concerning this clonotype: This CDR3 is missing its conserved last phenylalanine or tryptophan, likely due to a read error. Here the CDR3 reads CASSDEGNEQYL. The CDR3 DNA reads TGCGCCAGCAGTGACGAGGGCAACGAGCAGTACTTA. This sequence joins TRBV10-2 and TRBJ2-7; D possibly corresponds to TRBD2 (5 bases). This CDR3 contains 12 residues. V lost 3 bases to trimming and J lost 5 bases, with 8 bases between them. Germline CDR1 reads WSHSY; CDR2 reads SAAADI.

The chain uses TRBV11-2 and TRBJ2-6; D tentatively reads TRBD1 or TRBD2 (5 bases each). The CDR3 has 16 residues. V dropped 5 bases and J dropped 0 bases, with 11 bases sitting between them. Per germline, CDR1 SGHAT and CDR2 FQNNGV. CDR3 protein: CASSPVGASGANVLTF. CDR3 coding DNA: TGTGCCAGCAGCCCCGTCGGGGCCTCTGGGGCCAACGTCCTGACTTTC. Based on the CDR3 plus reference TRBV11-2 and TRBJ2-6, the full variable domain is EAGVAQSPRYKIIEKRQSVAFWCNPISGHATLYWYQQILGQGPKLLIQFQNNGVVDDSQLPKDRFSAERLKGVDSTLKIQPAKLEDSAVYLCASSPVGASGANVLTFGAGSRLTVL.

Worth noting for this clonotype: A junction boundary mismatches the germline segment, possibly from a read error. The rearrangement joins TRBV6-6 to TRBJ2-1, with D unclear. The CDR3 sequence is 14 residues long. Germline V gene data show CDR1 as MNHNY and CDR2 as SVGAGI (reference sequence). The CDR3 sequence is CASRYSTYNNEQFF. In DNA, the CDR3 is TGTGCCAGCCGTTACTCCACGTATAACAATGAGCAGTTCTTC.

On this clonotype itself: The junction departs from germline at one end; a sequencing error may be responsible. The chain has TRBV5-4 and TRBJ2-7; D call uncertain. The CDR3 is 13 residues long. The germline gives CDR1 SGHNT, CDR2 YYREEE (reference sequence). In nucleotides, the CDR3 is TGTGCCAGCAGCGCCCGACGGGCCTACGTGCAGTACTTC. The encoded protein is CASSARRAYVQYF. Drawing the rest from reference TRBV5-4 and TRBJ2-7, the complete variable domain is ETGVTQSPTHLIKTRGQQVTLRCSSQSGHNTVSWYQQALGQGPQFIFQYYREEENGRGNFPPRFSGLQFPNYSSELNVNALELDDSALYLCASSARRAYVQYFGPGTRLTVT.

This clonotype was seen many times. V usage is TRBV7-9 and J usage is TRBJ1-4; 7 nucleotides line up with TRBD1. There are 15 residues in the CDR3. CDR1 SEHNR and CDR2 FQNEAQ come from the germline V gene (reference sequence). The V segment lost 2 bases and the J segment 7 bases; nucleotides outside the gene matches: 7. CDR3 in amino acids: CASSLPGQYGEKLFF. The CDR3 DNA sequence: TGTGCCAGCAGCTTACCGGGACAGTACGGTGAAAAACTGTTTTTT.

The rearrangement uses TRBV6-5 and TRBJ2-2; no definite D call. V was trimmed by 8 bases and J by 9 bases, leaving 13 bases between them. This CDR3 region has 12 residues. From germline, CDR1 is MNHEY and CDR2 SVGAGI. The chain's CDR3 is CASRYTIRELFF. The CDR3 coding sequence is TGTGCCAGCCGATACACCATCAGGGAGCTGTTTTTT.

A note on this clonotype: An end of the junction does not agree with germline; a read error may underlie this. This sequence joins TRBV4-2 and TRBJ2-1; TRBD2 matches 7 bases. The CDR3 is made up of 16 amino acids. Germline V lookup: CDR1 LGHNA, CDR2 YNFKEQ. For the CDR3, the DNA is TGTGCCATCAGCCAAGACTTTGGGCAGGCGGGAGACAGTCAGTTCTTC. Encoded protein: CAISQDFGQAGDSQFF.

On this clonotype: A read error may produce the germline difference seen at one junction end. The chain links TRBV20-1 to TRBJ2-5, with a tentative D call TRBD1 (6 bases). Germline V lookup: CDR1 DFQATT, CDR2 SNEGSKA (reference sequence). CDR3 length: 12 residues. The CDR3 region is CSAIRGVETRYF. The CDR3 DNA is TGCAGTGCCATCAGGGGTGTTGAGACCCGGTACTTC.

For this clonotype: A junction boundary mismatches the germline segment, possibly from a read error. This chain connects TRBV6-2 or TRBV6-3 to TRBJ2-3, with D perhaps matching TRBD2 (6 bases). Germline loops: CDR1 MNHEY, CDR2 SVGEGT. The CDR3 sequence is 17 residues long. The CDR3 sequence is CASCYTTSGAYTDTQYF. In nucleotides, the CDR3 is TGTGCCAGCTGTTACACGACTAGTGGGGCATACACAGATACGCAGTATTTT.

This clonotype has ten or more counts. The chain couples TRBV4-2 to TRBJ2-3; tentative D call: TRBD2 (5 bases). The CDR3 is 17 amino acids. The germline V gene encodes CDR1 LGHNA and CDR2 YNFKEQ. Trimming removed 0 bases at V and 2 bases at J, with 15 bases between. CDR3 nucleotide sequence: TGTGCCAGCAGCCAAGAGTGGGCTAGCAGGATCACAGATACGCAGTATTTT. Its protein product is CASSQEWASRITDTQYF.

Details on this clonotype: One end of the junction varies from germline; a read error may be responsible. DNA of the CDR3: TGTGCCAGCAGTTTACATAGCGGGTTAACAGAAACGCAGTATTTT. Protein: CASSLHSGLTETQYF. J is TRBJ2-3 and V is TRBV28; 7 nucleotides line up with TRBD2. The CDR3 is made up of 15 amino acids. Germline CDR1 MDHEN, CDR2 SYDVKM.

The chain links TRBV11-2 to TRBJ2-1, with no clear D. The CDR3 is 12 residues long. CDR1 is SGHAT and CDR2 is FQNNGV in the germline V gene. The germline V and J ends were trimmed by 5 bases and 4 bases, with 6 bases remaining between them. As DNA, the CDR3 is TGTGCCAGCAGCCTGATGTACAATGAGCAGTTCTTC. This gives the protein CASSLMYNEQFF.

Relative to its sample, this clonotype is large. The J gene is TRBJ2-1, the V gene TRBV11-3, with D perhaps given as TRBD1 or TRBD2 (5 bases each). In germline, CDR1 is SGHNT, CDR2 YENEEA. V lost 4 bases and J lost 5, with 9 bases in between. The CDR3 sequence is 13 residues long. CDR3 sequence: CASSYGADNEQFF. The CDR3 DNA reads TGTGCCAGCAGCTACGGGGCGGACAATGAGCAGTTCTTC.

The rearrangement links TRBV20-1 to TRBJ2-7; the D gene is possibly TRBD2 (6 bases). In germline, CDR1 is DFQATT, CDR2 SNEGSKA (reference sequence). The CDR3 runs 15 residues. Between the trimmed V and J ends, which lost 6 bases and 9 bases, there was a span of 27 bases. CDR3 residues: CSANLRTNGLTGQYF. The CDR3 DNA reads TGCAGTGCCAACCTTCGGACTAACGGGCTCACGGGGCAGTACTTC.

Points on this clonotype: Relative to the germline gene, one junction end is altered; a read error may explain this. This chain joins TRBV12-3 or TRBV12-4 and TRBJ2-7; D is possibly TRBD1 or TRBD2 (6 bases each). There are 14 residues in the CDR3. The CDR3 DNA sequence: TGTACCAGCAATCCAAGCTGGAGGGGGTACGAGCAGTACTTC. Amino acids: CTSNPSWRGYEQYF.

This clonotype was observed once. The CDR3 ends on some other residue instead of the conserved phenylalanine or tryptophan, so this is likely a read error. The J gene is TRBJ2-1, the V gene TRBV6-1; D unclear. This CDR3 spans 15 amino acids. From germline, CDR1 is MNHNS and CDR2 SASEGT. The CDR3 nucleotides read TGTGCCAGCAGCGAAGAAGTCGTAGCATACAAAGAGCAGTTCGTC. Its translation is CASSEEVVAYKEQFV.

V is TRBV7-2 and J is TRBJ2-7; D unresolved. This CDR3 region has 14 residues. V lost 1 base, J lost 2 bases, and 9 bases lay in between. The germline V gene has CDR1 SGHTA and CDR2 FQGNSA. Here the CDR3 reads CASSLGPGPYEQYF. The CDR3 nucleotides are TGTGCCAGCAGCTTAGGTCCAGGCCCCTACGAGCAGTACTTC. The variable domain in full, with the rest retrieved from reference TRBV7-2 and TRBJ2-7, is GAGVSQSPSNKVTEKGKDVELRCDPISGHTALYWYRQSLGQGLEFLIYFQGNSAPDKSGLPSDRFSAERTGGSVSTLTIQRTQQEDSAVYLCASSLGPGPYEQYFGPGTRLTVT.

This chain links TRBV5-4 with TRBJ2-3; 11 bases agree with TRBD2. With V trimmed by 3 bases and J by 5 bases, 11 bases remained unmatched. Germline values: CDR1 SGHNT, CDR2 YYREEE (reference sequence). The CDR3 is made up of 17 amino acids. The CDR3 DNA follows: TGTGCCAGCAGCTCCCTGGTAGCGGGAGGGTTCAAAGATACGCAGTATTTT. Translating gives CASSSLVAGGFKDTQYF.

Comments on this clonotype: The junction differs from germline at one of its ends, possibly a read error. The rearrangement joins TRBV7-8 to TRBJ1-5; D is perhaps TRBD1 (5 bases). CDR3 length: 19 amino acids. The germline gives CDR1 SGHVS, CDR2 FQNEAQ. The CDR3 region is CASSLVGPGRIYSSQPQHF. CDR3 bases: TGTGCCAGCAGCTTAGTAGGGCCAGGGAGGATTTATAGCAGTCAGCCCCAGCATTTT.

Regarding this clonotype: This may be a read error, as it is one base from a much larger clone. V usage is TRBV11-2 and J usage is TRBJ2-2; 9 nucleotides line up with TRBD1. V lost 1 base to trimming and J lost 7 bases; unmatched junction nucleotides: 7. The CDR3 has 16 amino acids. Germline V gene sequence: CDR1 SGHAT, CDR2 FQNNGV. The CDR3, as DNA: TGTGCCAGCAGCTTAGCTGACAGGGGGGACAGCGGGGAGCTGTTTTTT. This codes for CASSLADRGDSGELFF.

In its sample, this clonotype was seen a few times. The gene calls are TRBV6-6 and TRBJ2-1; TRBD2 agrees at 8 bases. V lost 7 bases, J lost 4 bases, and 18 bases stayed unmatched. The CDR3 runs to 18 residues. Per germline, CDR1 MNHNY and CDR2 SVGAGI (reference sequence). The CDR3 region is CASTLKRLMAGGYNEQFF. The CDR3 nucleotides are TGTGCCAGCACCCTCAAGCGGTTAATGGCGGGAGGATACAATGAGCAGTTCTTC.

The rearrangement uses TRBV29-1 and TRBJ1-2; D is unresolved. V was trimmed by 0 bases and J by 6 bases, leaving 8 bases between them. Germline CDR1 and CDR2: SQVTM and ANQGSEA. The CDR3 extends over 12 amino acids. The CDR3 DNA reads as TGCAGCGTTGAAGACGGCGGGAATGGCTACACCTTC. This encodes CSVEDGGNGYTF.

The chain employs TRBV10-1 and TRBJ2-5; the match to TRBD2 covers 8 bases. The junction had 8 bases not matched to a gene; V was cut back by 6 bases and J by 2 bases. Germline assignment: CDR1 WNHNN and CDR2 SYGVQD (reference sequence). The CDR3 contains 15 residues. The chain's CDR3 is CASSPQLADQETQYF. The CDR3 DNA is TGCGCCAGCAGCCCTCAACTAGCGGATCAAGAGACCCAGTACTTC.

V gene TRBV10-3 combines with J gene TRBJ2-7, with D possibly being TRBD2 (6 bases). V lost 11 bases, J lost 8 bases, and 25 bases lay in between. The CDR3 covers 14 residues. Looked up from germline, CDR1 is ENHRY and CDR2 is SYGVKD. CDR3 in DNA: TGTGCCGTCACTAGCTGGAGGGCCGTCGACAAGCAGTACTTC. It specifies CAVTSWRAVDKQYF.